The T cell receptor beta chain described here comes from a study of cytomegalovirus exposure and HLA in healthy donors. Study-level results: The majority of TCR sequences were rare, yet some public TCRs appeared in many donors. A previous analysis found most TCR beta V segments productive roughly 90% or roughly 30% of the time.

From germline, CDR1 is LGHNA and CDR2 YSLEER. Trimming left V 0 bases short and J 0 bases short, with 12 bases between. CDR3 length: 17 residues. To note about this clone: Its antigen is not identified.

PCR involved 60 Vbeta and 13 Jbeta primers. Repertoires were generated with immunoSEQ multiplex PCR, while TCRdb's copy carries only in-frame clones and drops some. The table includes 130,000 or so clones, 80% detected once. Material for sequencing was PBMCs. The receptor comes from a man aged 25-45 years in good health and CMV-seronegative. The chain links TRBV4-3 to TRBJ2-1; no clear D. CDR3 nucleotide sequence: TGCGCCAGCAGCCAAGATAGAACTGAGAGCTCCTACAATGAGCAGTTCTTC. Translating gives CASSQDRTESSYNEQFF.